This is a list of T cell receptor beta chains from one sample in a study of shared clonotypes between healthy human individuals. Here immunoSEQ multiplex PCR was the method, and the copy in TCRdb shows in-frame clones only, minus some. There are roughly 2,000,000 clones in the sample; just under 95% occur only once, and around 1.7% lies in the top ten. The sequencing input was naive CD8+ T cells from PBMCs. Receptors originate from a man in his late teens or twenties in good health. Some clones in this sample may be carry-over from other donors' samples. CDR3s include the opening cysteine and the closing phenylalanine or tryptophan. The order of the fields is V gene, D gene, J gene, clone size, CDR3 DNA, CDR3 protein. The D gene is left open where the match is weak. Clone sizes are given selectively: once, few, many, or a class where the clone is expanded.

TRBV7-9	.	TRBJ2-1	.	TGTGCCAGCAGCCACAGTTTGGTCAATGAGCAGTTCTTC	CASSHSLVNEQFF
TRBV19	.	TRBJ1-1	.	TGTGCCAGTATGATCCCCAGACGGAACACTGAAGCTTTCTTT	CASMIPRRNTEAFF
TRBV9	.	TRBJ2-1	.	TGTGCCAGCAGCCCCCTAGAGACCAGCTCCTACAATGAGCAGTTCTTC	CASSPLETSSYNEQFF
TRBV9	TRBD2	TRBJ2-1	.	TGTGCCAGCAGCCCATTCGATAGCGGGAGGGCGGGGAGTGAGCAGTTCTTC	CASSPFDSGRAGSEQFF
TRBV5-1	TRBD2	TRBJ2-7	.	TGCGCCAGCAGCTGGGGGGTGGGACTAGCGGAAACCTCCTACGAGCAGTACTTC	CASSWGVGLAETSYEQYF
TRBV27	.	TRBJ2-2	once	TGTGCCAGCAGTTCAATGACCGACAGTCGGGCCAACACCGGGGAGCTGTTTTTT	CASSSMTDSRANTGELFF
TRBV10-2	.	TRBJ1-2	once	TGCGCCAGCAGTGAGTCGGTCTATGGCTACACCTTC	CASSESVYGYTF
TRBV5-6	.	TRBJ2-5	once	TGTGCCAGCACTTCCCTGGACAGCCCAGAAGAGACCCAGTACTTC	CASTSLDSPEETQYF
TRBV5-1	TRBD1	TRBJ1-5	.	TGCGCCAGCAGGGAGGGTCCGGGACAGGGAGTCTTATATCGGGACCAGCCCCAGCATTTT	CASREGPGQGVLYRDQPQHF
TRBV27	TRBD2	TRBJ2-2	.	TGTGCCAGCAGTTCAATCACGACTAGCGGGGCGGCCGGGGAGCTGTTTTTT	CASSSITTSGAAGELFF
TRBV9	.	TRBJ2-1	.	TGTGCCAGCAGCTCCTCCGCAGCGTACGCTAGGGCCAGTCCCTACAATGAGCAGTTCTTC	CASSSSAAYARASPYNEQFF
TRBV5-4	.	TRBJ2-7	.	TGTGCCAGCGGGACCGCTGGGTTTTACGAGCAGTACTTC	CASGTAGFYEQYF
TRBV7-3	.	TRBJ2-3	.	TGTGCCAGCAGCCCCGGGTGGACTAGCACAGATACGCAGTATTTT	CASSPGWTSTDTQYF
TRBV27	TRBD2	TRBJ2-7	.	TGTGCCAGCAGGCAAATAGGTAGCGGGATATACGAGCAGTACTTC	CASRQIGSGIYEQYF
TRBV9	TRBD1	TRBJ2-7	.	TGTGCCAGCAGCGAAACAGGGGCCTACGAGCAGTACTTC	CASSETGAYEQYF
TRBV18	TRBD1	TRBJ1-2	.	TGTGCCAGCTCTCTGGACAGGGACAACTATGGCTACACCTTC	CASSLDRDNYGYTF
TRBV7-9	.	TRBJ2-5	.	TGTGCCAGCAGCTCCCGGGACGGCCAAGAGACCCAGTACTTC	CASSSRDGQETQYF
TRBV5-1	.	TRBJ1-1	.	TGCGCCAGCAGCTTGGGGCCAGGCTCTCCGACTGAAGCTTTCTTT	CASSLGPGSPTEAFF
TRBV4-1	.	TRBJ2-1	.	TGCGCCAGCAGCCCAGGCGCTGCCGGTGAGCAGTTCTTC	CASSPGAAGEQFF
TRBV27	.	TRBJ2-7	.	TGTGCCAGCAGCACTGGAATAGCCTACGAGCAGTACTTC	CASSTGIAYEQYF
TRBV28	.	TRBJ2-5	once	TGTGCCAGCAGTGAACAGGGGAGGGAAGAGACCCAGTACTTC	CASSEQGREETQYF
TRBV2	.	TRBJ2-7	.	TGTGCCAGCAGTGAAGGGGCCCTGGCCTTCGAGCAGTACTTC	CASSEGALAFEQYF
TRBV27	.	TRBJ1-1	few	TGTGCCAGCAGTTTGTTTATATGGAACACTGAAGCTTTCTTT	CASSLFIWNTEAFF
TRBV9	.	TRBJ2-7	.	TGTGCCAGCAGCGTGGGAGGAGCAGGAACCTACGAGCAGTACTTC	CASSVGGAGTYEQYF
TRBV4-1	TRBD1	TRBJ2-1	.	TGCGCCAGCAGCCATCAAACAGGGGTCAGACTCTACAATGAGCAGTTCTTC	CASSHQTGVRLYNEQFF
TRBV7-8	.	TRBJ1-2	.	TGTGCCAGCAGCTTAGAGGTTGGGCGTCCCGACTATGGCTACACCTTC	CASSLEVGRPDYGYTF
TRBV7-6	.	TRBJ1-4	once	TGTGCCAGCACCTTGCTGCCGACAGGCGCAACAACTAATGAAAAACTGTTTTTT	CASTLLPTGATTNEKLFF
TRBV27	.	TRBJ2-7	.	TGTGCCAGCAGTTGGTCCAGGGGCATCTACGAGCAGTACTTC	CASSWSRGIYEQYF
TRBV29-1	.	TRBJ1-2	.	TGCAGCGTTGATGTGGGGGCCAACTATGGCTACACCTTC	CSVDVGANYGYTF
TRBV28	.	TRBJ1-1	.	TGTGCCAGCAGTTTATTGGCCACTTTGAACACTGAAGCTTTCTTT	CASSLLATLNTEAFF
TRBV10-1	TRBD1	TRBJ1-1	.	TGCGCCAGCAGTAACAGGGGAAACACTGAAGCTTTCTTT	CASSNRGNTEAFF
TRBV19	.	TRBJ1-1	.	TGTGCCAGTAGTATATTGACGGTTCTGAGAGGGTCTTTTAACACTGAAGCTTTCTTT	CASSILTVLRGSFNTEAFF
TRBV2	.	TRBJ1-1	.	TGTGCCAGCAGTGGACGAGGAGCCGAGATGAACACTGAAGCTTTCTTT	CASSGRGAEMNTEAFF
TRBV5-1	TRBD1	TRBJ1-1	once	TGCGCCAGCAGTTTGTCACGCCAATTCAGGGACAGGGAACCTGAAGCTTTCTTT	CASSLSRQFRDREPEAFF
TRBV18	TRBD2	TRBJ2-4	.	TGTGCCAGCTCACCGTTCCGAGAACTAGCGGGAGGGAACGCCAAAAACATTCAGTACTTC	CASSPFRELAGGNAKNIQYF
TRBV11-2	.	TRBJ2-1	.	TGTGCCAGCAGCTTGAATGGCCAAAGCTCCTACAATGAGCAGTTCTTC	CASSLNGQSSYNEQFF
TRBV6-1	.	TRBJ2-7	.	TGTGCCAGCAGTGAAGTCCACGGGCCCTACGAGCAGTACTTC	CASSEVHGPYEQYF
TRBV19	.	TRBJ2-1	.	TGTGCCAGTCGAGACCGGGACGGCGAGACCCATGAGCAGTTCTTC	CASRDRDGETHEQFF
TRBV15	.	TRBJ2-5	.	TGTGCCACCAGCAGAGTTATTGGTCGACCACAAGAGACCCAGTACTTC	CATSRVIGRPQETQYF
TRBV9	TRBD2	TRBJ2-3	.	TGTGCCAGCAGCGGCAGCGGGACTAGCGGGAGGGCAGATACGCAGTATTTT	CASSGSGTSGRADTQYF
TRBV4-1	.	TRBJ1-2	.	TGCGCCAGCAGCCAAGACACGGACCCCCGGGTAGGTGGCTACACCTTC	CASSQDTDPRVGGYTF
TRBV6-1	TRBD1	TRBJ2-3	once	TGTGCCAGCAGTGTGGGCAGGGGGCGACCTACCACAGATACGCAGTATTTT	CASSVGRGRPTTDTQYF
TRBV6-5	.	TRBJ2-3	.	TGTGCCAGCAGTAGCGGGACACACACAGATACGCAGTATTTT	CASSSGTHTDTQYF
TRBV28	TRBD2	TRBJ2-1	.	TGTGCCAGCAGCTCCATCTCTAGCGGGAGCTGGAATGAGCAGTTCTTC	CASSSISSGSWNEQFF
TRBV7-6	.	TRBJ1-1	.	TGTGCCAGCAGTCCCTCCGGGGGGGGAACTGAAGCTTTCTTT	CASSPSGGGTEAFF
TRBV27	TRBD1	TRBJ1-1	.	TGTGCCAGCAGTCTGACAGGGGCTAACACTGAAGCTTTCTTT	CASSLTGANTEAFF
TRBV18	.	TRBJ2-3	.	TGTGCCAGCTCACCGACCCGGGAGTTGCACACAGATACGCAGTATTTT	CASSPTRELHTDTQYF